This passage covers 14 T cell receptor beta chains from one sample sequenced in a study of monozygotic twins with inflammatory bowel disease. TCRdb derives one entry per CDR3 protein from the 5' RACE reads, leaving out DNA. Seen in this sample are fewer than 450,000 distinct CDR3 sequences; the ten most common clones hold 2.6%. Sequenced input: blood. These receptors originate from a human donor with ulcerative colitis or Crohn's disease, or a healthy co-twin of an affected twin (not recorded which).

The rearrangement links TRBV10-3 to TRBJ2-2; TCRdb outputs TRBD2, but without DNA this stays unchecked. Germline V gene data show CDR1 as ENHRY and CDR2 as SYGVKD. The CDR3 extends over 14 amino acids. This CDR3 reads CAISPSPSSGELFF.

The CDR3 here is CASSSESYNEQFF. The chain combines TRBV12-3 or TRBV12-4 with TRBJ2-1. The CDR3 loop spans 13 amino acids.

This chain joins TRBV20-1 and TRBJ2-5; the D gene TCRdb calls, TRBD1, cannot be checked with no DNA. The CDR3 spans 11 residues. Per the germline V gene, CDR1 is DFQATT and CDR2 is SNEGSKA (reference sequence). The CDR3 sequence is CSVGGQETQYF.

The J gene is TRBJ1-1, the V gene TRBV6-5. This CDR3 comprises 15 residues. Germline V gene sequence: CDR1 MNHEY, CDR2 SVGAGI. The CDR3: CASSYSGVIVREAFF.

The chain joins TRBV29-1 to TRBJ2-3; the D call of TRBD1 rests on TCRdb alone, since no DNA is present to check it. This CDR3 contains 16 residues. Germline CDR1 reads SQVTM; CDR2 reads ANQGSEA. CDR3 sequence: CSVEIWAGASTDTQYF.

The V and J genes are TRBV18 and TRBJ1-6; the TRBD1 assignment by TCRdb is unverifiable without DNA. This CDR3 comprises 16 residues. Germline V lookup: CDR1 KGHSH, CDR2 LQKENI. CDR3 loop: CTSSPRFGTGDSPLHF.

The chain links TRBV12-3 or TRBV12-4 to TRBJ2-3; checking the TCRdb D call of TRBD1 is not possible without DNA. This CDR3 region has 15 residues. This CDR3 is CASTQGQLATDTQYF.

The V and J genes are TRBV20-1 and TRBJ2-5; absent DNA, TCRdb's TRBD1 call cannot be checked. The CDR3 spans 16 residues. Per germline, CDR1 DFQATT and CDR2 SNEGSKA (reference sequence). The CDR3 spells CSARDRIRGAEETQYF.

The CDR3: CASSTTSGGNNEQFF. The chain carries TRBV7-9 and TRBJ2-1; TCRdb lists TRBD2, though no DNA is available to test this call. CDR3 length: 15 residues. Germline CDR1 reads SEHNR; CDR2 reads FQNEAQ (reference sequence).

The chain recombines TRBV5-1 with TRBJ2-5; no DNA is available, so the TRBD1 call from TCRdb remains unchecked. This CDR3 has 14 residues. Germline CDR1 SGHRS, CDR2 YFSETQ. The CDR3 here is CASSPGSTQETQYF. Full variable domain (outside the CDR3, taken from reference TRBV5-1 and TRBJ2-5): KAGVTQTPRYLIKTRGQQVTLSCSPISGHRSVSWYQQTPGQGLQFLFEYFSETQRNKGNFPGRFSGRQFSNSRSEMNVSTLELGDSALYLCASSPGSTQETQYFGPGTRLLVL.

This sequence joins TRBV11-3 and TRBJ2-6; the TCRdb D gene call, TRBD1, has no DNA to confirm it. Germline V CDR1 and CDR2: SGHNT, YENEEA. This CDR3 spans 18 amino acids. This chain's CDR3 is CASSPGTGLQLRANVLTF.

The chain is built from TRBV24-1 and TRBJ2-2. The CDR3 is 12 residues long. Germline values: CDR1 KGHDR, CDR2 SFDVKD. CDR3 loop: CATSAITGELFF.

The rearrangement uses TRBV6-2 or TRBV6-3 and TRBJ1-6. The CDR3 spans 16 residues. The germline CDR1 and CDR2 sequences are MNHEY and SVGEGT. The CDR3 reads CASSYSTAFINSPLHF.

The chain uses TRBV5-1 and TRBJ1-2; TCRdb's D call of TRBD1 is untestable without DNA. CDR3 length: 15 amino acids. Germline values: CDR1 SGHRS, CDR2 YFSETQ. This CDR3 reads CASSLSGQGALGYTF.